There are a few counts of the clone carrying this T cell receptor (beta chain). What it binds is unknown. The sample comes from a study of CD8+ T cells in alopecia areata. cDNA serving as the sequencing template came from extracted, reverse transcribed RNA. The table came from immunoSEQ multiplex PCR; TCRdb's copy has only in-frame clones and leaves some out. The profile covers roughly 220,000 clones, with approximately 65% appearing a single time and around 1.3% taken by the ten largest. The treatment here: oral pan-JAK inhibitor, 5-10 mg twice daily. Deletions cut 4 bases from V and 7 bases from J, with 8 bases between. Germline CDR1 SNHLY, CDR2 FYNNEI. The length of the CDR3 is 11 residues. Study findings and constraints: Expanded CD8+ clones among the top 100, and scalp clonality, were significantly decreased by tofacitinib.

The TCR originated in a human donor with alopecia areata. The input for sequencing was CD4+ T cells sorted from blood, taken at week 44, from a patient treated with tofacitinib. The V call is TRBV2, the J call TRBJ2-7; D remains unclear. CDR3 in DNA: TGTGCCAGCAGTGTAATTCGGGAGCAGTACTTC. This encodes CASSVIREQYF.